This T cell receptor (beta chain) was documented in a study of shared clonotypes between healthy human individuals. The study, taken as a whole, reports: Naive subsets usually exceeded memory subsets in estimated richness.

Germline CDR1 is LNHDA and CDR2 is SQIVND (reference sequence). Deletions cut 10 bases from V and 4 bases from J, with 19 bases between. This CDR3 is 14 amino acids long. Comment on this clone: What it binds is unknown.

Sequenced by immunoSEQ multiplex PCR; TCRdb stores in-frame clones only, minus some. This repertoire shows about 1.5 million clones, around 97% found once; its top ten account for about 1.2%. The sequence was obtained from a man in his thirties or forties in good health. The chain is built from TRBV19 and TRBJ1-2; D not resolved. Material: naive CD4+ T cells sorted from blood. The subset: CD45RA+ positively selected. CDR3 coding DNA: TGTGCCACTGAAGGCAGATCCTTCGGCTATGGCTACACCTTC. Translation: CATEGRSFGYGYTF.